This TCR beta chain was identified during a study of cytomegalovirus exposure and HLA in healthy donors (TCRdb year 2017). About the study as a whole: An earlier analysis of 587 of the donors reported approximately 260 Gb of sequence data and roughly 120 million unique TCR beta sequences obtained from around 180 million T cells. Typing coverage varied by locus: roughly 629-640 donors for A, B, C, DRB1 and DQB1; approximately 500 for DQA1; over 600 for DPA1; approximately 450 for DPB1. The study profiled the T cell repertoires of 500 to 800 subjects by immunosequencing and related them to cytomegalovirus serostatus. The study aimed to test whether cataloging public T cell receptors could reveal signatures of past pathogen exposure. To study patterns of TCR occurrence, a later analysis re-analyzed previously published TCR beta repertoires from around 660 donors and added high-resolution HLA genotyping. Every discovery cohort repertoire had been produced on one sequencing platform. Among approximately 370 genotyped donors of the cohort, an average of approximately 220,000 unique TCR beta nucleotide sequences was sequenced per donor, of which approximately 18% were non-productive. HLA typing included class I and class II loci at four-digit resolution. To predict cytomegalovirus infection status, the study brought together high-throughput TCR immunosequencing, statistical association of individual TCRs with disease status, and machine learning. Donor age, sex, ethnicity and CMV serostatus were collected together with the repertoire data. Four to six DR-DQ haplotypes were handled as single units for association and clustering, since linkage in the cohort was strong. In the later analysis, no new phenotypic data were used to find candidate immune exposures; instead, reliance was placed on TCR beta sequences and their occurrence across donors. About 300 gigabases of sequencing data and around 85 million unique TCR sequences made up an early release that covered nearly 650 HLA-typed donors. Genome-wide SNP genotypes for about 55% of the 666 donors were used in a later genetic analysis, which treated that subset as a discovery cohort. In addition to the first cohort of 666 subjects, a separate validation cohort of approximately 120 different subjects was used. Among the approximately 400 genotyped donors, around 81% belonged to the genetic ancestry cluster associated with self-reported Caucasian donors. An earlier analysis of 587 of the donors used high-throughput TCR beta sequencing to judge whether each TCR beta V gene segment behaved as functional or pseudogenic.

As for this clone: This clone's antigen is unknown. One base away there is no much larger clone; base qualities are not given.

Library prep was done by the immunoSEQ multiplex PCR assay. A mixture of 60 forward primers for TCR Vbeta segments and 13 reverse primers for TCR Jbeta segments was used in the multiplex PCR. The CDR3 region of rearranged TCR beta genes was amplified from genomic DNA by a multiplex PCR assay. Amplified TCR beta libraries were sequenced as 87-base-pair reads on the Illumina HiSeq System. The authors processed their data as follows. A later analysis tallied 70 million to 100 million unique TCR beta chains across the 700 or so repertoires, and approximately 12 million of those chains were shared by two or more donors. To remove PCR and sequencing errors, raw reads were error-corrected and collapsed into unique sequences using a nearest-neighbor algorithm that merged closely related sequences. V, D and J gene segments were assigned by aligning CDR3 sequences to IMGT reference sequences. Each retained sequence needed at least a six-nucleotide match to both a V gene segment and a J gene segment. Rearrangements were classified as productive when the CDR3 lacked stop codons and remained in frame with V and J, and all other rearrangements were classified as non-productive. CDR3 was defined according to IMGT convention as the region running from the second conserved V-encoded cysteine to the conserved J-encoded phenylalanine. In an earlier analysis of some 550 of the donors, sequences lacking an unambiguous match to a single V gene segment were excluded. An earlier analysis of under 750 of the donors called V segments functional above 56.7% productive rearrangements and segregating when the between-donor standard deviation exceeded 5%. A statistical classification framework was developed to diagnose cytomegalovirus status using the catalog of TCR beta chain sequences. In a later analysis, V and J genes were assigned by comparing TCR nucleotide sequences against IMGT/GENE-DB human TR gene sequences. Using the TCRdist pipeline, a later analysis assigned CDR3 sequences along with most-parsimonious VDJ recombination scenarios. In a later analysis, every TCR beta chain was defined by the combination of its CDR3 amino acid sequence and its V-gene family, and reads without a unique V-gene family were dropped. In a later analysis, approximately 640 highly shared, low-generation-probability nucleotide sequences were removed to address suspected cross-contamination and a sequencing artifact. For each public chain, a later analysis derived a clonal expansion index from normalized ranks of inferred template counts within each repertoire. A later analysis computed generation probabilities with a VDJ recombination model fitted to out-of-frame rearrangements, and checked the results against IGoR. In a later analysis, hypergeometric tests were used to score TCR-TCR, TCR-HLA and TCR-CMV co-occurrence, with a repertoire-size bias correction applied to TCR pairs. False discovery rates were estimated in a later analysis by permuting HLA or CMV assignments 20 times. A later analysis grouped co-occurring TCRs with DBSCAN, adding TCRdist sequence similarity when clustering within HLA-allele-positive subsets. For co-occurrence clustering, repertoires with fewer than 30,000 or more than 120,000 public chains were excluded, along with several repertoires with anomalous nucleotide sharing. Sourced from immuneACCESS, this table was stored by TCRdb with only in-frame sequences that have V and J called. A share of the clones is absent; for the studies checked, an unresolved V gene accounts for under half, and the remainder has no known explanation. The DNA was the basis for D and trimming; V, J and clone size are from that table. This sample gives roughly 140,000 clones in total; around 79% of them show up just once. The ten top clones hold approximately 6% of the sample.

In total, around 600 healthy bone marrow donors made up the cohort. All cohort members were sampled while nominally healthy, although unrecorded immune exposures were likely present. The donor was CMV seropositive and belonged to the group of 250 to 300 seropositive cohort members. Each donor provided a peripheral blood sample, and peripheral blood mononuclear cells were used for TCR beta sequencing. Genomic DNA extraction from the blood cell samples was performed with the Qiagen DNeasy Blood Extraction Kit. The full study reports these points: In the study, 150 to 200 TCR beta chains were listed as associated with cytomegalovirus. According to a later analysis, most CMV-associated TCR beta chains appeared to be HLA-restricted, and the HLA associations seemed to be driven largely by CMV exposure. According to a later analysis, parvovirus B19, influenza, CMV and Epstein-Barr virus appeared linked to several top co-occurrence clusters. The authors suggested that the approach could potentially be generalized to other disease states and immunological phenotypes. In an earlier analysis of a few hundred of the donors, most TCR beta V segments were observed in productive rearrangements about 87% or about 30% of the time, broadly matching IMGT annotations. In vitro tests confirmed that a few of the cytomegalovirus-associated TCR beta chains recognize cytomegalovirus antigens. Strong co-occurrence of HLA alleles, especially DR and DQ, made assigning TCR associations to individual alleles difficult. A cluster of highly shared sequence variants was judged likely to represent a technical artifact of the sequencing pipeline. Cytomegalovirus status was reported to be diagnosed by the classifier with high specificity and sensitivity in both the original and validation cohorts. V-gene and J-gene trimming of TCR beta chains was associated with a missense DCLRE1C variant in a later genetic analysis, and the association was replicated in an independent cohort. A later analysis found that HLA-associated TCR beta chains were more clonally expanded and had lower generation probabilities than equally common non-associated chains. Sequencing depth was assumed to be roughly uniform across donors in the presence/absence analyses, though that assumption may not hold. A further reported finding was that TCR beta sequences accurately predicted the HLA-A and HLA-B alleles for most subjects in the first cohort. CMV serostatus was the only immune exposure information available for the cohort. This cohort had only TCR beta chains sequenced, and the lack of alpha or paired-chain data limited which features could be detected. The 87-base-pair reads could not distinguish some IMGT-functional V segments, including TRBV6-2 and TRBV6-3, so those segments were excluded. Correlated functional status among segregating V segments might reflect linkage disequilibrium, but an unknown experimental factor could not be ruled out. In a later analysis, 15,000 to 20,000 TCR beta sequences were associated with specific HLA alleles at a false discovery rate of 0.05. In a later genetic analysis, fewer N-insertions in productive TCRs were reported among donors in an Asian-associated ancestry cluster than the approximately 670-donor mean. Most TCR sequences were observed very rarely across donors, whereas some public TCRs were present in many individuals. Because some donors lacked HLA typing at each locus, the association tests relied only on the typed subset. In a later analysis, the rate of TCR association differed among HLA loci, with DRB1 alleles having the most associated TCRs and HLA-C alleles having the fewest. Because counts were too low, around 18 rarely observed V segments, including chromosome 9 orphons, were left out of the earlier analysis of about 620 of the donors.

The germline V end is reduced by 1 base and the J end by 4 bases; junction bases left unmatched: 5. The CDR3 runs 16 residues from the cysteine to the phenylalanine. Only the CDR3 part of the read is kept: 48 bases, read in frame from the first base. Based on the germline V gene, the CDR1 and CDR2 sequences are LGHNA and YNFKEQ. Sequencing was performed on PBMCs. This clonotype was obtained from a man aged 50 to 59 in good health and CMV-seropositive. This receptor chain uses TRBV4-2 and TRBJ2-2; 8 bases in between match TRBD1. The DNA is TGTGCCAGCAGCCAAGGCAGGGGGCGCGGCACCGGGGAGCTGTTTTTT. Its amino acids are CASSQGRGRGTGELFF.